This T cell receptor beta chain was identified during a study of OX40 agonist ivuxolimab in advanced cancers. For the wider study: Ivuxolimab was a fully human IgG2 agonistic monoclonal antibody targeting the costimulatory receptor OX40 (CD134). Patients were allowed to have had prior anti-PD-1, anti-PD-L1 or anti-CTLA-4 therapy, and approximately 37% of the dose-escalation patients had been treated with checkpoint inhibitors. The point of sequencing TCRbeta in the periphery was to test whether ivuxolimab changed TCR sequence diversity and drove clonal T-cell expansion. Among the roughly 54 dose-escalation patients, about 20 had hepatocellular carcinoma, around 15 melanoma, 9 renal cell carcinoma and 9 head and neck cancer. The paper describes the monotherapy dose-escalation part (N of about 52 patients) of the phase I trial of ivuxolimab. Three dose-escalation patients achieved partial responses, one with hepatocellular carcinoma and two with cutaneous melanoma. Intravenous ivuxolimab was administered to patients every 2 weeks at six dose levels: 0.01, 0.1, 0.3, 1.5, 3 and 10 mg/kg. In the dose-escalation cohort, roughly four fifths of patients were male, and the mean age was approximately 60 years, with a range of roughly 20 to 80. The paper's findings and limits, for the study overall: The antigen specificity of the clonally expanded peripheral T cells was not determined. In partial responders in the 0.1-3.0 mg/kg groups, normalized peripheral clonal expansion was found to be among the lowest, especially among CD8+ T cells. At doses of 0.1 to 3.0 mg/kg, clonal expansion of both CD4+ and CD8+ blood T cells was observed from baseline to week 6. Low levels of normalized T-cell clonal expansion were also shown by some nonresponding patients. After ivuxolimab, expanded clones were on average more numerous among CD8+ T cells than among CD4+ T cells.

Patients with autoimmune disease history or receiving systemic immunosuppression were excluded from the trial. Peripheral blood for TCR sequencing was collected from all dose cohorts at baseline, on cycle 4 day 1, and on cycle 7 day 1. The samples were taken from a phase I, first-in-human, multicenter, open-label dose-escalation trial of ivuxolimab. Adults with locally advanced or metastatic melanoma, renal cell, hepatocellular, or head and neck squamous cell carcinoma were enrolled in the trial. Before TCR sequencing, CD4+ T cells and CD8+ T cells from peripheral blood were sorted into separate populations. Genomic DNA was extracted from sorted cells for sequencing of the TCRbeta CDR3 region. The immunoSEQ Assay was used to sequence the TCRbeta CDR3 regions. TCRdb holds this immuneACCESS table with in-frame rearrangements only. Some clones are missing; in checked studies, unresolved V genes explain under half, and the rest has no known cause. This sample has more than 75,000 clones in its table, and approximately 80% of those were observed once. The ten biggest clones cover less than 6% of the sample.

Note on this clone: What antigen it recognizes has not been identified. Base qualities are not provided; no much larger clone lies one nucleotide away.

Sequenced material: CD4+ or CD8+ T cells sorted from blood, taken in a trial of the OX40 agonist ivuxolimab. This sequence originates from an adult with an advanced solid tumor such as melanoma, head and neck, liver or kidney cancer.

The base sequence is TGTGCCAGCAGAGGTCCGGACAGGCCCTACAATGAGCAGTTCTTC. Its product reads: CASRGPDRPYNEQFF. The rearrangement joined TRBV11-3 to TRBJ2-1, with 7 central nucleotides matching TRBD1. V is pruned by 6 bases and J by 2 bases, leaving 7 bases of the junction without a gene match. The CDR3 starts with the cysteine, ends with the phenylalanine, and has 15 residues. The read is trimmed to its CDR3 DNA, 45 bases read in frame from base 1. CDR1 SGHNT and CDR2 YENEEA were looked up in the germline V gene.